A single sample gave rise to the 17 T cell receptor beta chains below, sequenced in a study of low-dose radiotherapy and immunotherapy resistance in tumors. First-strand cDNA relied on TRAV- and TRBV-specific primers spanning alpha and beta chains. TCR amplification used 20 to 25 PCR cycles, a constant-region primer and a V-primer adapter. TCRdb used MiXCR to reprocess the reads, holding one entry per CDR3 protein. The sample carries some 10,000 distinct CDR3 sequences, around 79% recorded once. The receptor source for this set is a human donor with advanced metastatic prostate, ovarian, gallbladder or colorectal cancer (not recorded which). This table probably holds off-target reads from a library built for another chain.

The rearrangement links TRBV12-3 or TRBV12-4 to TRBJ2-1; D possibly corresponds to TRBD2 (6 bases). The CDR3 length is 19 residues. Between the trimmed V and J ends, which lost 6 bases and 7 bases, there was a span of 31 bases. The CDR3, as DNA: TGTGCCAGCAGCCTTGGATCGGGACTCCGGCGGATTGGGCGAAATGAGCAGTTCTTC. It yields the protein CASSLGSGLRRIGRNEQFF.

Only a few counts were recorded for this clonotype. The junction and the germline gene differ at one end; a read error may be behind it. The CDR3 region is CASSLFAENYVSF. The CDR3 coding sequence is TGTGCCAGCAGTTTATTTGCCGAAAATTACGTTAGCTTT. The genes are TRBV12-3 or TRBV12-4 and TRBJ2-3; D is ambiguous. The CDR3 is 13 residues long.

The chain recombines TRBV20-1 with TRBJ1-1; D unclear. Germline V gene lookup returns CDR1 DFQATT and CDR2 SNEGSKA (reference sequence). The CDR3 extends over 11 amino acids. V was cut by 3 bases and J by 10 bases, with 12 bases left in between. CDR3 residues: CSASKRSAAFF. CDR3 nucleotides: TGCAGTGCTAGTAAGAGAAGTGCAGCTTTCTTT.

The chain has TRBV20-1 and TRBJ2-7; a weak D match, TRBD2 (6 bases). The germline V gene encodes CDR1 DFQATT and CDR2 SNEGSKA (reference sequence). This CDR3 has 15 amino acids. V shed 0 bases and J shed 7 bases, with 19 bases lying between them. The CDR3, as DNA: TGCAGTGCTAGAGATCGGGGGACTTCCGGACATGAGCAGTACTTC. Translating it yields CSARDRGTSGHEQYF.

The V and J genes are TRBV4-1 and TRBJ1-2; D perhaps matches TRBD1 (5 bases). V dropped 4 bases and J dropped 4 bases, with 22 bases sitting between them. The CDR3 consists of 17 residues. Germline CDR1 MGHRA, CDR2 YSYEKL. The CDR3 loop is CASSLSTAGSGGYGYTF. Written as DNA, the CDR3 is TGCGCCAGCAGCCTCTCGACGGCGGGGTCGGGGGGCTATGGCTACACCTTC.

The rearrangement joins TRBV2 to TRBJ2-5; a weak D match, TRBD1 (6 bases). The CDR3 has 15 amino acids. Germline V lookup: CDR1 SNHLY, CDR2 FYNNEI. V was cut by 5 bases and J by 1 base, with 14 bases left in between. CDR3 sequence (DNA): TGTGCCAGCAGTTCACAGAGGGGGAGCCAAGAGACCCAGTACTTC. Its protein product is CASSSQRGSQETQYF. Combining the CDR3 with reference TRBV2 and TRBJ2-5 gives the whole variable domain EPEVTQTPSHQVTQMGQEVILRCVPISNHLYFYWYRQILGQKVEFLVSFYNNEISEKSEIFDDQFSVERPDGSNFTLKIRSTKLEDSAMYFCASSSQRGSQETQYFGPGTRLLVL.

V and J are TRBV7-6 and TRBJ2-7; 11 bases fit TRBD2. The CDR3 consists of 15 residues. Germline V gene data show CDR1 as SGHVS and CDR2 as FNYEAQ. The junction had 5 bases not matched to a gene; V was cut back by 5 bases and J by 2 bases. The CDR3: CASSVNSGRAYEQYF. CDR3 sequence (DNA): TGTGCCAGCAGCGTAAATAGCGGGAGGGCCTACGAGCAGTACTTC.

This clonotype was detected only a few times. In DNA form, the CDR3 reads TGTGCCAGCGCCACCGGGACGCACTATGGCTACACCTTC. It is translated as CASATGTHYGYTF. V and J are TRBV28 and TRBJ1-2, with a weak D call TRBD1 (5 bases). Germline CDR1 reads MDHEN; CDR2 reads SYDVKM. The CDR3 runs to 13 residues. V was clipped by 8 bases and J by 3 bases, with 13 bases between them.

This chain connects TRBV28 to TRBJ1-3, with TRBD1 matching over 7 bases. Looked up from germline, CDR1 is MDHEN and CDR2 is SYDVKM. This CDR3 is built from 13 residues. J lost 0 bases, V lost 8 bases, and 1 base had no gene match. In DNA, the CDR3 is TGTGCCAGCCGACAGGGCTCTGGAAACACCATATATTTT. Translated, it gives CASRQGSGNTIYF.

The chain links TRBV5-5 to TRBJ2-1; 11 bases are a match to TRBD2. CDR3 length equals 15 residues. V lost 6 bases, J lost 4 bases, and 6 bases stayed unmatched. Looked up from germline, CDR1 is SGHKS and CDR2 is YYEKEE (reference sequence). The CDR3 DNA sequence: TGTGCCAGCAACCCGGGACTAGCGGAGTACAATGAGCAGTTCTTC. Protein sequence: CASNPGLAEYNEQFF.

This chain joins TRBV27 and TRBJ1-4; 10 bases are shared with TRBD1. The CDR3 sequence is 14 residues long. J was trimmed by 8 bases and V by 8 bases; bases with no gene match: 8. Germline-derived CDR1 and CDR2 are MNHEY and SMNVEV (reference sequence). CDR3 region: CASRGGQGWEKLFF. CDR3 sequence (DNA): TGTGCCAGCCGCGGGGGACAGGGGTGGGAAAAACTGTTTTTT.

This sequence joins TRBV5-1 and TRBJ2-1; D not resolved. This CDR3 region has 14 residues. V was pared by 0 bases and J by 7 bases, with 11 bases between. Per the germline V gene, CDR1 is SGHRS and CDR2 is YFSETQ. CDR3 nucleotide sequence: TGCGCCAGCAGCTTGGCTGCGGTTCCGAATGAGCAGTTCTTC. It is translated as CASSLAAVPNEQFF.

The chain links TRBV28 to TRBJ1-4, with unresolved D. Germline values: CDR1 MDHEN, CDR2 SYDVKM. The V end lost 4 bases, the J end lost 0 bases, and 12 bases lay between the germline ends. The CDR3 loop spans 16 amino acids. The CDR3, as DNA: TGTGCCAGCAGTTCTAGACGACCCTCAACTAATGAAAAACTGTTTTTT. This translates into CASSSRRPSTNEKLFF.

In this sample, this clonotype turned up a few times. Here the CDR3 reads CASSWGTSGASYEQYF. The CDR3 bases are TGTGCCAGCAGCTGGGGGACTAGCGGCGCCTCCTACGAGCAGTACTTC. This chain links TRBV5-4 with TRBJ2-7; 11 bases map to TRBD2. The junction had 5 bases not matched to a gene; V was cut back by 3 bases and J by 0 bases. Germline V lookup: CDR1 SGHNT, CDR2 YYREEE (reference sequence). The CDR3 spans 16 residues.

The rearrangement joins TRBV9 to TRBJ2-3; D gene ambiguous. The V gene's germline CDR1 is SGDLS and CDR2 YYNGEE. The V end lost 3 bases, the J end lost 5 bases, and 13 bases lay between the germline ends. The CDR3 loop spans 14 amino acids. The CDR3 sequence: CASSAPSPGDTQYF. DNA of the CDR3: TGTGCCAGCAGCGCCCCCTCCCCGGGAGATACGCAGTATTTT.

This sequence joins TRBV5-5 and TRBJ2-3, with TRBD2 identical over 8 bases. Germline CDR1 and CDR2: SGHKS and YYEKEE (reference sequence). CDR3 length equals 17 residues. The V gene end was trimmed by 3 bases and the J gene end by 2 bases; junction bases not matched to a gene: 11. The CDR3 is CASSSPGASGYTDTQYF. The CDR3 DNA reads as TGTGCCAGCAGCTCGCCCGGGGCTAGCGGGTACACAGATACGCAGTATTTT.

The chain is built from TRBV5-6 and TRBJ1-2; the D is unclear. CDR1 is SGHDT and CDR2 is YYEEEE in the germline V gene. The CDR3 length is 13 residues. V shed 6 bases and J shed 8 bases, with 17 bases lying between them. The CDR3 DNA follows: TGTGCCAGCACCAGGTTATTGGTCGGCGGCTACACCTTC. Protein sequence: CASTRLLVGGYTF.